The 7 T cell receptor beta chains below were found in one sample sequenced in a study of response to subunit inactivated influenza vaccine. MiXCR, run by TCRdb on the RT-PCR reads, gives a single entry per CDR3 protein. The data show about 240,000 distinct CDR3 sequences, with 12% seen just once and about 7.8% held by the top ten. Sequenced here: non-naive T cells sorted from PBMCs, sampled 14 to 15 days before vaccination. These receptors were obtained from a man between 45 and 60 years old who received an inactivated influenza vaccine.

This clonotype occurred many times. The chain carries TRBV3-1 and TRBJ1-1, with a tentative D call TRBD1 (6 bases). Trimming removed 5 bases at V and 4 bases at J, with 11 bases between. The CDR3 covers 13 residues. Germline-derived CDR1 and CDR2 are LGHDT and YNNKEL (reference sequence). The CDR3 DNA sequence: TGTGCCAGCAGCGGGGGCGGGATCACTGAAGCTTTCTTT. Translated: CASSGGGITEAFF.

This clonotype was seen more than once but under ten times. This chain's CDR3 is CASSQDLGQTKHF. Written as DNA, the CDR3 is TGCGCCAGCAGCCAAGATCTGGGGCAGACAAAGCATTTT. This chain links TRBV4-1 with TRBJ1-5; D may be TRBD1 (5 bases). V was shortened by 0 bases and J by 14 bases, with 14 bases between the two germline ends. This CDR3 spans 13 amino acids. In germline, CDR1 is MGHRA, CDR2 YSYEKL.

The J gene is TRBJ2-1, the V gene TRBV12-3 or TRBV12-4; 9 bases are a match to TRBD1. The CDR3 covers 17 residues. After removal of 9 bases from V and 7 bases from J, the junction contained 19 bases not matched to a gene. In DNA, the CDR3 is TGTGCCAGTCCCGGGACAGGGAGCGGGGCGCCGGAAAATGAGCAGTTCTTC. This gives the protein CASPGTGSGAPENEQFF.

This clonotype was found a few times. The chain is built from TRBV5-1 and TRBJ1-1, with 9 bases identical to TRBD1. The CDR3 is 15 amino acids. Germline loops: CDR1 SGHRS, CDR2 YFSETQ. The V and J ends lost 0 bases and 4 bases, in that order; junction bases with no gene match: 4. CDR3 region: CASSLGTGAATEAFF. CDR3 DNA: TGCGCCAGCAGCTTGGGGACAGGGGCCGCCACTGAAGCTTTCTTT.

This clonotype has a handful of counts. CDR3 sequence (DNA): TGTGCCAGTAGTATAGTTGACGGCGCTGGAGGGGCCCAGTACTTC. This translates into CASSIVDGAGGAQYF. The chain uses TRBV19 and TRBJ2-5, with a tentative D call TRBD2 (6 bases). This CDR3 is 15 amino acids long. Germline lookup yields CDR1 LNHDA and CDR2 SQIVND (reference sequence). With 1 base removed from V and 9 bases from J, the gap between germline ends came to 18 bases.

This chain joins TRBV2 and TRBJ2-7; TRBD2 matches at 13 bases. Per germline, CDR1 SNHLY and CDR2 FYNNEI. V shed 4 bases and J 6 bases; nucleotides not matched to a gene: 6. This CDR3 is built from 15 residues. CDR3: CASSARTSGSGEQYF. CDR3 DNA: TGTGCCAGCAGTGCACGGACTAGCGGGAGTGGCGAGCAGTACTTC.

This clonotype was seen a few times. The chain links TRBV15 to TRBJ2-7, with D possibly TRBD2 on 6 matching bases. V was pared by 1 base and J by 2 bases, with 12 bases between. From germline, CDR1 is LNHNV and CDR2 YYDKDF (reference sequence). This CDR3 is built from 15 residues. CDR3 sequence: CATSRGRAGTYEQYF. As DNA, the CDR3 is TGTGCCACCAGCAGAGGGAGGGCGGGGACCTACGAGCAGTACTTC.